The subject of this entry is one T cell receptor beta chain. This CDR3 has 13 amino acids. V dropped 1 base and J dropped 1 base, with 4 bases sitting between them. Germline loops: CDR1 SGHNT, CDR2 YENEEA. The record originates from a study of blood T cell repertoires in COVID-19. As originally analysed: Reference gene primer amplification gave estimated nucleated cell counts. Sequencing used immunoSEQ multiplex PCR; TCRdb keeps in-frame clones, though not all of them. V and J calls and clone size come straight from that table; D and trimming were deduced from the DNA. Of about 250,000 clones in the sample, about nine tenths were seen once.

The sequence came from a man in his forties who had recovered from COVID-19. J is TRBJ1-1 and V is TRBV11-3; no firm D call. The sample taken for sequencing was PBMCs or T cells enriched from blood (not recorded which). CDR3 sequence reads: CASSLAKNTEAFF. In DNA form, the CDR3 reads TGTGCCAGCAGCTTAGCAAAGAACACTGAAGCTTTCTTT.